This TCR beta chain was recovered during a study of T cells after yellow fever vaccination. Study overall: For low cell numbers, libraries were made with SMART-Seq v4 Ultra Low Input. Study-level results: From the bulk population, abundant clonotypes could contaminate and appear within FACS-sorted repertoires.

The sample holds a few counts of this clonotype. The target antigen is unknown. It was through 5'RACE template switching that TCR cDNA was made, with a universal primer site and UMIs added. TCRdb itself ran the 5' RACE reads through MiXCR, one entry per CDR3 protein. The sample has 300,000 or so distinct CDR3 sequences, around 3.9% seen once. Trimming pared 2 bases from V and 6 bases from J, leaving 16 bases between. CDR3 size: 16 residues. Germline CDR1 MNHEY, CDR2 SVGAGI. The V and J genes are TRBV6-5 and TRBJ1-4; unclear D gene. The specimen comprised PBMCs, sampled 5 days after the yellow fever booster vaccination. This TCR derives from a man aged 18 to 30 who received the YFV17D yellow fever vaccine. The CDR3 nucleotides read TGTGCCAGCAGTTACCCAGTGGAGGATGGGGATGAAAAACTGTTTTTT. Protein product: CASSYPVEDGDEKLFF.